The next 13 T cell receptor beta chains were all read from a single sample in a study of monozygotic twins with inflammatory bowel disease. TCRdb reprocessed the 5' RACE reads, with one entry per CDR3 protein and no DNA. The repertoire table contains about 380,000 distinct CDR3 sequences. Material: blood. The source of these receptors is a human donor with ulcerative colitis or Crohn's disease, or a healthy co-twin of an affected twin (not recorded which).

J is TRBJ2-2 and V is TRBV7-7; the D gene TCRdb calls, TRBD1, cannot be checked with no DNA. The CDR3 contains 16 residues. Germline CDR1 and CDR2: SSHAT and FNYEAQ (reference sequence). The CDR3 is CASSLAGTANTGELFF.

The chain carries TRBV7-2 and TRBJ2-5; the D call of TRBD1 rests on TCRdb alone, since no DNA is present to check it. The germline gives CDR1 SGHTA, CDR2 FQGNSA. The CDR3 extends over 16 amino acids. The CDR3 loop is CASSPPGQGFAKTQYF.

The rearrangement links TRBV7-2 to TRBJ2-5. This CDR3 contains 17 residues. Germline V CDR1 and CDR2: SGHTA, FQGNSA. The CDR3 loop is CASSLVWVAGDQETQYF.

The CDR3 loop is CASSYSGGAGDGYTF. The chain couples TRBV6-5 to TRBJ1-2; as DNA is missing, the TRBD1 call by TCRdb cannot be tested. In germline, CDR1 is MNHEY, CDR2 SVGAGI. The CDR3 sequence is 15 residues long.

V gene TRBV5-5 combines with J gene TRBJ1-1; TCRdb calls TRBD1, which cannot be checked without DNA. The CDR3 totals 18 residues. CDR1 and CDR2 from the germline V gene are SGHKS and YYEKEE (reference sequence). This CDR3 reads CASSLGPGMGGMNTEAFF.

The chain couples TRBV7-9 to TRBJ1-4; TCRdb gives TRBD1 as the D gene, but with no DNA this cannot be confirmed. Germline CDR1 reads SEHNR; CDR2 reads FQNEAQ (reference sequence). This CDR3 spans 15 amino acids. This CDR3 is CASSFQTGKDEKLFF.

The V call is TRBV24-1, the J call TRBJ2-1; the D gene TCRdb calls, TRBD1, cannot be checked with no DNA. The CDR3 contains 16 residues. CDR1 and CDR2 (germline): KGHDR, SFDVKD. The chain's CDR3 is CATSDLGGDAYNEQFF.

The gene calls are TRBV24-1 and TRBJ2-7; absent DNA, TCRdb's TRBD1 call cannot be checked. The CDR3 runs 14 residues. Germline CDR1 reads KGHDR; CDR2 reads SFDVKD. The CDR3 protein is CATSDPSAAYEQYF.

The rearrangement joins TRBV13 to TRBJ2-1; with no DNA, the TCRdb D assignment of TRBD2 cannot be verified. Looked up from germline, CDR1 is PRHDT and CDR2 is FYEKMQ (reference sequence). The CDR3 totals 15 residues. The CDR3 region is CASSLVGRGGREQFF.

The chain is built from TRBV5-1 and TRBJ2-7; lacking DNA, the TRBD1 call made by TCRdb goes unchecked. This CDR3 is built from 16 residues. Looked up from germline, CDR1 is SGHRS and CDR2 is YFSETQ. The CDR3: CASSHEGSGTSYEQYF.

V gene TRBV9 combines with J gene TRBJ2-7; TCRdb's D call, TRBD1, is unchecked because there is no DNA. This CDR3 comprises 16 residues. Germline CDR1 SGDLS, CDR2 YYNGEE. The chain's CDR3 is CASSVDGTALSKEQYF.

The chain recombines TRBV24-1 with TRBJ2-6; TCRdb's assignment of TRBD2 cannot be checked, as there is no DNA. This CDR3 region has 17 residues. Germline loops: CDR1 KGHDR, CDR2 SFDVKD. CDR3 sequence reads: CAVNPGLGQSGANVLTF.

V gene TRBV6-1 combines with J gene TRBJ2-7; there is no DNA to check the TCRdb D call of TRBD1. The germline V gene encodes CDR1 MNHNS and CDR2 SASEGT. This CDR3 region has 15 residues. This CDR3 reads CASCPTGGSSYEQYF.